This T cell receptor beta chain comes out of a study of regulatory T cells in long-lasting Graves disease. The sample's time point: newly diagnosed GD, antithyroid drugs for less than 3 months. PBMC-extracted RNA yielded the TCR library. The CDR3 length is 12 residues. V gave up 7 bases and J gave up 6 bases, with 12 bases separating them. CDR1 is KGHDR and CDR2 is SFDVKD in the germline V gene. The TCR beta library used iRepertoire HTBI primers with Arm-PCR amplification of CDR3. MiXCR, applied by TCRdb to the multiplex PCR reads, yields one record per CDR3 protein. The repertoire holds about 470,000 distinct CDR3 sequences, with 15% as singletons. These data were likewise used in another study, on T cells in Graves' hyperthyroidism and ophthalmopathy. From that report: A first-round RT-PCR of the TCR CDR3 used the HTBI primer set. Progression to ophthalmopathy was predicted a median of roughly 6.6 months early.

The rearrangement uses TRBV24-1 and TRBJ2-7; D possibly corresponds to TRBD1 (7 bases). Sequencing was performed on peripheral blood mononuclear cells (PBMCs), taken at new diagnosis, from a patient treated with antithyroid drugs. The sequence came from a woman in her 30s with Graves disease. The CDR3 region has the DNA TGTGCCACCAGCAAGCAGGGGGGCGAGCAGTACTTC. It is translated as CATSKQGGEQYF.